This T cell receptor (beta chain) was retrieved from a study of T cells in Graves' hyperthyroidism and ophthalmopathy. Trimming removed 3 bases at V and 4 bases at J, with 12 bases between. Germline V gene lookup returns CDR1 KGHDR and CDR2 SFDVKD. This CDR3 is 15 amino acids long. It was RNA transcripts that yielded the amplified TCR beta CDR3 regions. The HTBI set primed first-round TCR CDR3 RT-PCR. TCRdb independently ran MiXCR on the multiplex PCR reads; one entry per CDR3 protein. The table records roughly 420,000 distinct CDR3 sequences, about a sixth of them present only once. At least ten counts were recorded for this clonotype.

The clonotype comes from a woman younger than 35 with Graves' hyperthyroidism. The sequencing input was blood. The chain couples TRBV24-1 to TRBJ2-1; tentative D call: TRBD1 (6 bases). In DNA form, the CDR3 reads TGTGCCACCAGTGATACCCGGACAGTGTACAATGAGCAGTTCTTC. This sequence encodes CATSDTRTVYNEQFF.